This T cell receptor (beta chain) was sequenced in a study of blood T cells in healthy people across ages. CDR1 and CDR2 (germline): SGHDT, YYEEEE. The CDR3 covers 15 residues. Trimming removed 1 base at V and 0 bases at J, with 8 bases between. A J-beta primer mix and a sample-barcoded 5' primer were used in a second PCR of about 7 to 12 cycles. Each CDR3 protein is one row after TCRdb ran MiXCR on the 5' RACE reads. The repertoire consists of about 680,000 distinct CDR3 sequences, with approximately 50% occurring once and the leading ten covering about a third. The sample taken for sequencing was blood. This TCR was recovered from a woman aged 55 to 70 in good health. V is TRBV5-6 and J is TRBJ2-4; D is ambiguous. The chain's CDR3 is CASSLRVRAKNIQYF. The CDR3 DNA sequence: TGTGCCAGCAGCTTGCGTGTCAGAGCCAAAAACATTCAGTACTTC.